This T cell receptor beta chain came from a study of cytomegalovirus exposure and HLA in healthy donors. Turning to the study itself: The study placed 80% to 85% of its approximately 380 genotyped donors in the Caucasian-associated ancestry cluster.

Only a few counts were recorded for this clone. Its antigen is unknown. The CDR3 covers 16 residues. V shed 0 bases, J shed 6 bases, and the junction held 7 bases outside the gene matches. Per germline, CDR1 LGHNA and CDR2 YSLEER. General study findings and limits: In a later analysis, a missense DCLRE1C variant was linked to TCR beta V- and J-gene trimming. Highest at DRB1 and lowest at HLA-C, TCR association rates differed among HLA loci in a later analysis. A previous analysis found most TCR beta V segments productive roughly 87% or roughly 30% of the time.

Primers included in the PCR were 60 Vbeta and 13 Jbeta primers. Libraries were prepared by immunoSEQ multiplex PCR; TCRdb keeps only in-frame clonotypes and omits some of them. Here the sample spans more than 200,000 clones, 60% to 80% being singletons. The clonotype comes from a male donor in good health and CMV-seronegative. The rearrangement uses TRBV4-3 and TRBJ2-3; 9 nucleotides line up with TRBD2. Input material: PBMCs. Written as DNA, the CDR3 is TGCGCCAGCAGCCAAGATTGGCGGGAGGGCCCTGATACGCAGTATTTT. Translated, it gives CASSQDWREGPDTQYF.